Following are 11 T cell receptor beta chains from one sample sequenced in a study of OX40 agonist ivuxolimab in advanced cancers. Only in-frame clones appear in the TCRdb table, and some are missing; sequencing was by immunoSEQ multiplex PCR. Here the sample spans tens of thousands of clones, more than 70% being singletons. Here the sequenced sample was CD4+ or CD8+ T cells sorted from blood, taken in a trial of the OX40 agonist ivuxolimab. These TCRs come from an adult with an advanced solid tumor such as melanoma, head and neck, liver or kidney cancer.

This sequence joins TRBV29-1 and TRBJ2-5; D assignment may be TRBD1 or TRBD2 (5 bases each). The last part of the DNA fits TRBJ2-7 better; the J call may be wrong. This CDR3 is 11 amino acids long. Germline V gene data show CDR1 as SQVTM and CDR2 as ANQGSEA. CDR3 protein: CSGGTSYEQYF. DNA for the CDR3: TGCAGCGGGGGGACGTCCTACGAGCAGTACTTC.

The CDR3 here is CASSQDRDASSYEQYF. DNA of the CDR3: TGCGCCAGCAGCCAGGACCGGGACGCTAGCTCCTACGAGCAGTACTTC. The rearrangement uses TRBV4-3 and TRBJ2-7; TRBD1 or TRBD2 may be the D gene (5 bases each). V was shortened by 3 bases and J by 0 bases, with 15 bases between the two germline ends. Germline V gene data show CDR1 as LGHNA and CDR2 as YSLEER. This CDR3 is 16 amino acids long.

V and J are TRBV6-6 and TRBJ1-3; D perhaps matches TRBD1 (5 bases). CDR1 is MNHNY, CDR2 SVGAGI, per germline (reference sequence). The CDR3 sequence is 14 residues long. Deletions cut 3 bases from V and 4 bases from J, with 10 bases between. This CDR3 is CASSYRGLGNTIYF. CDR3 DNA: TGTGCCAGCAGTTATCGGGGGTTAGGAAACACCATATATTTT.

This chain uses TRBV5-1 with TRBJ1-2; no definite D call. V was cut by 2 bases and J by 1 base, with 9 bases left in between. The CDR3 is 14 amino acids. Germline V gene data show CDR1 as SGHRS and CDR2 as YFSETQ. The CDR3 reads CASSFGRINYGYTF. CDR3 bases: TGCGCCAGCAGCTTTGGACGGATTAACTATGGCTACACCTTC.

The rearrangement joins TRBV4-1 to TRBJ2-7; perhaps D is TRBD1 or TRBD2 (5 bases each). Trimming pared 9 bases from V and 6 bases from J, leaving 12 bases between. The germline gives CDR1 MGHRA, CDR2 YSYEKL. This CDR3 is 11 amino acids long. CDR3 sequence: CASESGSEQYF. CDR3 nucleotides: TGCGCCAGTGAGTCAGGGAGCGAGCAGTACTTC.

The rearrangement links TRBV18 to TRBJ2-2, with 9 bases identical to TRBD1. The ends lost 3 bases at V and 0 bases at J; junction bases unmatched: 8. Germline V gene sequence: CDR1 KGHSH, CDR2 LQKENI. The length of the CDR3 is 18 residues. The CDR3 loop reads CASSPLPQGASNTGELFF. The CDR3 DNA is TGTGCCAGCTCACCCCTTCCACAGGGGGCCTCGAACACCGGGGAGCTGTTTTTT.

The chain uses TRBV7-2 and TRBJ2-1; 10 nucleotides align to TRBD2. This CDR3 spans 18 amino acids. Germline CDR1 and CDR2: SGHTA and FQGNSA. Trimming removed 6 bases from V and 0 bases from J; junction bases left unmatched: 11. The CDR3 loop is CASSGSTSGASSYNEQFF. CDR3 nucleotide sequence: TGTGCCAGCAGTGGGTCCACTAGCGGGGCAAGCTCCTACAATGAGCAGTTCTTC.

This chain uses TRBV9 with TRBJ2-5; 8 nucleotides line up with TRBD1. CDR3 length: 15 amino acids. Germline assignment: CDR1 SGDLS and CDR2 YYNGEE. The J segment lost 5 bases and the V segment lost 4 bases, leaving 10 bases of the junction unmatched. Written as DNA, the CDR3 is TGTGCCAGCAGCCGGTCCTCAGGGGGCGCGGAGACCCAGTACTTC. It translates to CASSRSSGGAETQYF.

V usage is TRBV18 and J usage is TRBJ1-4; 7 bases line up with TRBD1. Germline assignment: CDR1 KGHSH and CDR2 LQKENI. The CDR3 contains 16 residues. Germline trimming cut 4 bases from V and 2 bases from J; bases unmatched to any gene: 7. CDR3 protein: CASSQRQGSTNEKLFF. CDR3 in DNA: TGTGCCAGCTCACAAAGACAGGGAAGCACTAATGAAAAACTGTTTTTT.

The rearrangement joins TRBV20-1 to TRBJ2-5; 7 bases are shared with TRBD1. Losses at the gene ends were 4 bases for V and 4 bases for J; bases not matched to a gene: 0. Per the germline V gene, CDR1 is DFQATT and CDR2 is SNEGSKA (reference sequence). The CDR3 spans 11 residues. CDR3 sequence reads: CSANRGETQYF. The CDR3 nucleotides read TGCAGTGCTAACAGGGGAGAGACCCAGTACTTC.

The rearrangement links TRBV19 to TRBJ2-1; 8 bases map to TRBD2. The CDR3 length is 15 residues. V was pared by 4 bases and J by 1 base, with 3 bases of the junction left unmatched. CDR1 and CDR2 from the germline V gene are LNHDA and SQIVND (reference sequence). The CDR3 is CASSTSGRSYNEQFF. CDR3 DNA: TGTGCCAGTAGTACTAGCGGGCGGTCCTACAATGAGCAGTTCTTC.